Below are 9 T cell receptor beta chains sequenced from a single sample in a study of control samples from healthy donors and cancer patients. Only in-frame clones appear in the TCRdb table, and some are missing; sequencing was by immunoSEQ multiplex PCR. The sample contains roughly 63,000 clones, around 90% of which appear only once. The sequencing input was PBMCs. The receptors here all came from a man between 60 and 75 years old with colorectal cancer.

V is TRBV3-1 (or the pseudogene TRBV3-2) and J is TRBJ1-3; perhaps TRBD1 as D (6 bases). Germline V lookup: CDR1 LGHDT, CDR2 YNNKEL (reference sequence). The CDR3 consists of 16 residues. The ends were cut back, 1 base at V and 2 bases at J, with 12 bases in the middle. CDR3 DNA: TGTGCCAGCAGCCAAGGAGGGGGAGATACTGGAAACACCATATATTTT. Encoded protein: CASSQGGGDTGNTIYF.

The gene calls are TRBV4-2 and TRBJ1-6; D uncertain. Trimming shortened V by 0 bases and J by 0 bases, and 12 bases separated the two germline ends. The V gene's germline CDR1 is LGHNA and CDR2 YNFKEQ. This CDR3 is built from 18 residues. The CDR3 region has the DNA TGTGCCAGCAGCCAAGAGACCCGCCCTAGCTCCTATAATTCACCCCTCCACTTT. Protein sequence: CASSQETRPSSYNSPLHF.

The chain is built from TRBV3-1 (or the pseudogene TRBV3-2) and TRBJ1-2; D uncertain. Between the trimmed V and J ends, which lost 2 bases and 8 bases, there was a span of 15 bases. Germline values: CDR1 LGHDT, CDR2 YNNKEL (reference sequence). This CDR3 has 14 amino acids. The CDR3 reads CASSQLRALGGYTF. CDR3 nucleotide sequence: TGTGCCAGCAGCCAACTCCGAGCCCTCGGCGGCTACACCTTC.

This chain's CDR3 is CASSRDRTETQYF. DNA of the CDR3: TGTGCCAGCAGCCGGGACAGGACCGAGACCCAGTACTTC. The chain employs TRBV7-3 and TRBJ2-5; 8 nucleotides line up with TRBD1. Germline V gene sequence: CDR1 SGHTA, CDR2 FQGTGA. With V trimmed by 5 bases and J by 5 bases, 4 bases remained unmatched. The CDR3 sequence is 13 residues long.

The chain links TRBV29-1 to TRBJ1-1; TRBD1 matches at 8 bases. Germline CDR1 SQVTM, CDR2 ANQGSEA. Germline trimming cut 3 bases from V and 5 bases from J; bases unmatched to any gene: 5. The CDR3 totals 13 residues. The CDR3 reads CSVDRGRGTEAFF. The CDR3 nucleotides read TGCAGCGTTGACAGGGGGCGAGGTACTGAAGCTTTCTTT.

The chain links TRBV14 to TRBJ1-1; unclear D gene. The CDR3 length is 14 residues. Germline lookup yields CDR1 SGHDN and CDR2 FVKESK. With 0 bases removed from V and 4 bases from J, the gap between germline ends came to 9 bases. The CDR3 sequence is CASSQEARVTEAFF. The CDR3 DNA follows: TGTGCCAGCAGCCAAGAGGCGCGGGTCACTGAAGCTTTCTTT.

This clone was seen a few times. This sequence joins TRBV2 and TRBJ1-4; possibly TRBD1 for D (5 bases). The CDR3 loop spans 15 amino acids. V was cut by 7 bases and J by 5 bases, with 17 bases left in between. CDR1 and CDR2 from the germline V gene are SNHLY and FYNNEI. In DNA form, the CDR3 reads TGTGCCAGCACCGTGGGGGGTCAGCCCAATGAAAAACTGTTTTTT. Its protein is CASTVGGQPNEKLFF.

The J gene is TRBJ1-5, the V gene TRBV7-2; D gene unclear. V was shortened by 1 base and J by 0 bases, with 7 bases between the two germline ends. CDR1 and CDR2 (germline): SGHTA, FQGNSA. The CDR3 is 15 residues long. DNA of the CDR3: TGTGCCAGCAGCTTAGGCCCCAGTAGCAATCAGCCCCAGCATTTT. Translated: CASSLGPSSNQPQHF.

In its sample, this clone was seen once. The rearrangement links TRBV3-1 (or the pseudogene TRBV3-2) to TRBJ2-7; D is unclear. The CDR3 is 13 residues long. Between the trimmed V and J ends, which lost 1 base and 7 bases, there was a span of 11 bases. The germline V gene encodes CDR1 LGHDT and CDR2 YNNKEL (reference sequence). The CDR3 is CASSQGYPQEQYF. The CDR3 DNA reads TGTGCCAGCAGCCAAGGGTACCCCCAGGAGCAGTACTTC.